A selection of T cell receptor beta chains follows, all from one sample in a study of blood T cell repertoires in COVID-19. The repertoire was sequenced with immunoSEQ multiplex PCR; TCRdb's copy has only in-frame clones and lacks some. The sample lists around 130,000 clones, less than 90% occurring once. Specimen: PBMCs or T cells enriched from blood (not recorded which). All receptors derive from a woman aged 45-60 years who had recovered from COVID-19. Each CDR3 is given with its conserved first and last residue. D genes are given only for firm matches. Clone size is given for some rows only: seen once, a few or many times, or a class if the clone is expanded.

V gene	clone size	J gene	D gene	CDR3 protein	CDR3 DNA
TRBV2	NA	TRBJ2-7	NA	CASSATGYEQYF	TGTGCCAGCAGCGCCACAGGCTACGAGCAGTACTTC
TRBV7-9	NA	TRBJ2-7	NA	CASSLGGGILYEQYF	TGTGCCAGCAGCTTAGGAGGAGGAATCCTCTACGAGCAGTACTTC
TRBV6-5	NA	TRBJ1-4	TRBD1	CASRTGTAFGKLFF	TGTGCCAGCAGAACCGGGACAGCCTTCGGAAAACTGTTTTTT
TRBV20-1	NA	TRBJ2-2	NA	CSASKGRLGTGELFF	TGCAGTGCTAGTAAGGGGAGACTAGGAACCGGGGAGCTGTTTTTT
TRBV27	few	TRBJ2-3	TRBD2	CASSLILSGGTDTQYF	TGTGCCAGCAGTCTAATACTTAGCGGGGGCACAGATACGCAGTATTTT
TRBV18	NA	TRBJ1-2	TRBD1	CASSPPGTGVHYGYTF	TGTGCCAGCTCACCTCCCGGGACAGGGGTTCACTATGGCTACACCTTC
TRBV10-1	NA	TRBJ2-7	TRBD1	CASSERTGGAFHEQYF	TGCGCCAGCAGTGAGCGAACAGGGGGTGCCTTCCACGAGCAGTACTTC
TRBV7-8	few	TRBJ2-2	TRBD2	CASSLAGAGGARELFF	TGTGCCAGCAGCTTGGCGGGGGCGGGGGGAGCGAGGGAGCTGTTTTTT
TRBV27	NA	TRBJ1-2	TRBD1	CASSLSGTAGYGYTF	TGTGCCAGCAGTTTATCCGGGACAGCGGGCTATGGCTACACCTTC
TRBV4-1	NA	TRBJ2-3	TRBD1	CASSQEGDRVADTQYF	TGCGCCAGCAGCCAAGAAGGAGACAGGGTCGCAGATACGCAGTATTTT
TRBV7-2	NA	TRBJ1-2	NA	CASSPPTGTIGYTF	TGTGCCAGCAGCCCCCCAACAGGGACGATTGGCTACACCTTC
TRBV7-6	NA	TRBJ2-5	TRBD2	CASSLFDQRGQTQYF	TGTGCCAGCAGCTTATTTGACCAGCGGGGTCAGACCCAGTACTTC
TRBV10-1	NA	TRBJ2-3	NA	CASSAGVTSTDTQYF	TGCGCCAGCAGCGCCGGGGTTACATCCACAGATACGCAGTATTTT
TRBV2	NA	TRBJ1-1	NA	CASSLEQGSMGEAFF	TGTGCCAGCAGTCTGGAACAGGGCTCCATGGGGGAAGCTTTCTTT
TRBV5-1	NA	TRBJ1-1	TRBD1	CASSEHGQGNTEAFF	TGCGCCAGCAGCGAGCACGGACAGGGGAACACTGAAGCTTTCTTT
TRBV4-1	NA	TRBJ1-2	TRBD1	CASSPKGRQGLSVYGYTF	TGCGCCAGCAGCCCAAAAGGAAGACAGGGGCTCTCCGTCTATGGCTACACCTTC
TRBV11-2	NA	TRBJ1-5	TRBD1	CASSQGTGTQPQHF	TGTGCCAGCAGCCAGGGGACAGGTACTCAGCCCCAGCATTTT
TRBV2	NA	TRBJ2-7	TRBD1	CASAQGYEQYF	TGTGCCAGCGCACAGGGGTACGAGCAGTACTTC
TRBV6-5	NA	TRBJ1-1	NA	CASSYLRRGGTEAFF	TGTGCCAGCAGTTACCTTCGGAGAGGTGGGACTGAAGCTTTCTTT
TRBV11-2	NA	TRBJ2-7	NA	CASSLAAGGHYEQYF	TGTGCCAGCAGCTTAGCTGCAGGGGGGCACTACGAGCAGTACTTC
TRBV6-6	NA	TRBJ1-1	NA	CASRRSENTEAFF	TGTGCCAGTAGAAGGAGTGAGAACACTGAAGCTTTCTTT
TRBV25-1	NA	TRBJ2-1	TRBD1	CASSEPSTAGTGQFF	TGTGCCAGCAGTGAACCTTCTACCGCGGGGACAGGGCAGTTCTTC